The 11 T cell receptor beta chains presented below share a single source sample, sequenced in a study of shared clonotypes between healthy human individuals. Sequencing used immunoSEQ multiplex PCR; TCRdb keeps in-frame clones, though not all of them. The table shows under 700,000 clones, with around 95% occurring only once. CD45RO-negative, CCR7-selected cells formed the naive CD8 fraction, which excluded terminally differentiated effector memory CD45RA+ cells. The sequenced sample was naive CD8+ T cells sorted from blood. Receptors originate from a woman aged 30 to 39 in good health.

As to this clone: At the DNA level, this CDR3 is encoded by other sequences in the same sample as well. This rearrangement joins TRBV7-9 to TRBJ1-6, with TRBD1 matching 7 bases. In germline, CDR1 is SEHNR, CDR2 FQNEAQ (reference sequence). The CDR3 sequence is 14 residues long. Trimming cost V 5 bases and J 3 bases; bases outside gene matches: 1. CDR3 protein: CASSRDSYNSPLHF. CDR3 nucleotide sequence: TGTGCCAGCAGCCGGGACAGCTATAATTCACCCCTCCACTTT.

The chain uses TRBV6-5 and TRBJ1-2; possible D gene TRBD1, 6 bases. The CDR3 has 12 amino acids. Germline-derived CDR1 and CDR2 are MNHEY and SVGAGI. The V gene lost 8 bases and the J gene lost 4 bases, with 11 bases spanning the gap. CDR3 residues: CASGPRGYGYTF. The CDR3 nucleotides are TGTGCCAGCGGCCCCAGGGGCTATGGCTACACCTTC.

This chain links TRBV27 with TRBJ2-1; D assignment may be TRBD1 or TRBD2 (6 bases each). CDR1 MNHEY and CDR2 SMNVEV come from the germline V gene (reference sequence). Trimming pared 3 bases from V and 8 bases from J, leaving 11 bases between. This CDR3 contains 13 residues. CDR3 protein: CASSLDGGDEQFF. The CDR3 DNA reads as TGTGCCAGCAGTTTGGACGGGGGCGATGAGCAGTTCTTC.

V usage is TRBV13 and J usage is TRBJ2-7, with TRBD1 identical over 7 bases. The germline V gene encodes CDR1 PRHDT and CDR2 FYEKMQ (reference sequence). V was clipped by 3 bases and J by 0 bases; unmatched bases: 2. The CDR3 contains 14 residues. CDR3 loop: CASSFGQASYEQYF. DNA of the CDR3: TGTGCCAGCAGCTTTGGACAGGCCTCCTACGAGCAGTACTTC. The full variable domain, completed using reference TRBV13 and TRBJ2-7, is AAGVIQSPRHLIKEKRETATLKCYPIPRHDTVYWYQQGPGQDPQFLISFYEKMQSDKGSIPDRFSAQQFSDYHSELNMSSLELGDSALYFCASSFGQASYEQYFGPGTRLTVT.

The gene calls are TRBV2 and TRBJ2-2; perhaps TRBD1 as D (6 bases). Trimming cost V 6 bases and J 4 bases, with 15 bases left between them. This CDR3 has 15 amino acids. Germline V CDR1 and CDR2: SNHLY, FYNNEI. The CDR3 here is CASRENTGRTGELFF. Here the CDR3 DNA reads TGTGCCAGCAGAGAGAATACAGGGCGCACCGGGGAGCTGTTTTTT.

This chain links TRBV12-5 with TRBJ2-3; 14 nucleotides agree with TRBD2. The V gene's germline CDR1 is LGHNT and CDR2 FRNRAP. The CDR3 extends over 21 amino acids. V gave up 1 base and J gave up 2 bases; unmatched junction bases: 14. The CDR3 DNA follows: TGTGCTAGTGGTTTGGCTTACTCCGGGACTAGCGGGAGAGGGGCCACAGATACGCAGTATTTT. The encoded protein is CASGLAYSGTSGRGATDTQYF.

The V gene is TRBV20-1, the J gene TRBJ1-4; tentatively, D is TRBD1 (6 bases). V was clipped by 2 bases and J by 15 bases, with 13 bases between them. This CDR3 is 11 amino acids long. Germline-derived CDR1 and CDR2 are DFQATT and SNEGSKA (reference sequence). This CDR3 reads CSARWTAQLFF. The CDR3 nucleotides are TGCAGTGCTAGATGGACAGCGCAGTTGTTTTTT.

The DNA for the CDR3 is TGTGCCAGCAGTTATAGGACAGTGGGTAGCGGGAGGGCCTACGAGCAGTACTTC. Its protein is CASSYRTVGSGRAYEQYF. J is TRBJ2-7 and V is TRBV28; 11 bases match TRBD2. The CDR3 totals 18 residues. CDR1 is MDHEN and CDR2 is SYDVKM in the germline V gene. The junction had 13 bases not matched to a gene; V was cut back by 4 bases and J by 2 bases.

The chain combines TRBV28 with TRBJ1-6; 7 nucleotides line up with TRBD1. Trimming took 3 bases from V and 11 from J; bases not matched to a gene: 7. Germline V gives CDR1 MDHEN, CDR2 SYDVKM. The CDR3 extends over 14 amino acids. The CDR3 loop reads CASSFRAGGTPLHF. The CDR3 DNA sequence: TGTGCCAGCAGTTTTAGGGCAGGGGGTACACCCCTCCACTTT.

The genes are TRBV9 and TRBJ1-1; D remains unclear. The ends were cut back, 0 bases at V and 7 bases at J, with 10 bases in the middle. The CDR3 sequence is 13 residues long. The V gene's germline CDR1 is SGDLS and CDR2 YYNGEE. The CDR3: CASSVEGDYEAFF. The CDR3 nucleotides are TGTGCCAGCAGCGTAGAGGGCGACTATGAAGCTTTCTTT. Based on the CDR3 plus reference TRBV9 and TRBJ1-1, the full variable domain is DSGVTQTPKHLITATGQRVTLRCSPRSGDLSVYWYQQSLDQGLQFLIQYYNGEERAKGNILERFSAQQFPDLHSELNLSSLELGDSALYFCASSVEGDYEAFFGQGTRLTVV.

The J gene is TRBJ1-5, the V gene TRBV27; D remains ambiguous. The CDR3 is made up of 14 amino acids. Deletions cut 5 bases from V and 0 bases from J, with 8 bases between. Germline CDR1 is MNHEY and CDR2 is SMNVEV (reference sequence). Here the CDR3 reads CASSRLSSNQPQHF. The CDR3, as DNA: TGTGCCAGCAGTCGACTATCTAGCAATCAGCCCCAGCATTTT.